This T cell receptor beta chain was profiled in a study of persistence of HIV-infected CD4 T cells. The wider study: Isolated cells were CMV- and HIV-1 Gag-responding CD4+ T cells.

An overlapping HIV-1 Gag peptide pool stimulated these cells at approximately 0.91 ug/peptide/mL. CD40L-negative CD69-negative CD45RO-high memory CD4+ T cells were sorted as populations depleted of antigen-responding cells. Inclusion required CMV-positive serology and CD4+ counts above 400 cells/uL. This was the immunoSEQ version 4 assay in survey mode. TCRdb keeps only in-frame clones here, not all; method: immunoSEQ multiplex PCR. Of tens of thousands of clones listed, approximately 80% were seen once; the top ten hold over 15%. The ends were cut back, 3 bases at V and 6 bases at J, with 9 bases in the middle. The V gene's germline CDR1 is SNHLY and CDR2 FYNNEI. CDR3 length: 13 residues. As concerns this clone: Its antigen is not known.

The receptor's source is an adult woman with HIV who was CMV-seropositive. This material consisted of CD4+ T cells sorted from PBMCs after approximately 20-hour stimulation, taken from a patient who received antiretroviral therapy. The rearrangement links TRBV2 to TRBJ1-5, with D tentatively TRBD1 (6 bases). CDR3 amino acids: CASSDPGAQPQHF. As DNA, the CDR3 is TGTGCCAGCAGTGATCCGGGGGCTCAGCCCCAGCATTTT. Filled out from reference TRBV2 and TRBJ1-5, the complete variable domain reads EPEVTQTPSHQVTQMGQEVILRCVPISNHLYFYWYRQILGQKVEFLVSFYNNEISEKSEIFDDQFSVERPDGSNFTLKIRSTKLEDSAMYFCASSDPGAQPQHFGDGTRLSIL.